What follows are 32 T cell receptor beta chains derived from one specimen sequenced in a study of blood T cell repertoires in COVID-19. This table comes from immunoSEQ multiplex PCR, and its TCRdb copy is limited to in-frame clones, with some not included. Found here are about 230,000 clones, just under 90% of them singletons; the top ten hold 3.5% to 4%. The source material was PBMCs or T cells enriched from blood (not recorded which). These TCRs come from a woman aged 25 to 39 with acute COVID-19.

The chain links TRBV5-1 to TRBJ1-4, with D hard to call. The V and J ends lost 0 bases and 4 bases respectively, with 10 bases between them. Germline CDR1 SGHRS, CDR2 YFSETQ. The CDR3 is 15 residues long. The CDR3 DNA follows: TGCGCCAGCAGCTTGGGGCCAGGAGGTAATGAAAAACTGTTTTTT. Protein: CASSLGPGGNEKLFF.

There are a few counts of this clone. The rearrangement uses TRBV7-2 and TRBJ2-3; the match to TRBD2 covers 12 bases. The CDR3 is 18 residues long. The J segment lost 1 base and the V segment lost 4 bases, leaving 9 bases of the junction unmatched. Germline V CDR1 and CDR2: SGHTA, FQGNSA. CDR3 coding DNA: TGTGCCAGCAGCTATGGACTAGCGGGGACTCCAGGCACAGATACGCAGTATTTT. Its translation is CASSYGLAGTPGTDTQYF. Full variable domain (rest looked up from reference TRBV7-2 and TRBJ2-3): GAGVSQSPSNKVTEKGKDVELRCDPISGHTALYWYRQSLGQGLEFLIYFQGNSAPDKSGLPSDRFSAERTGGSVSTLTIQRTQQEDSAVYLCASSYGLAGTPGTDTQYFGPGTRLTVL.

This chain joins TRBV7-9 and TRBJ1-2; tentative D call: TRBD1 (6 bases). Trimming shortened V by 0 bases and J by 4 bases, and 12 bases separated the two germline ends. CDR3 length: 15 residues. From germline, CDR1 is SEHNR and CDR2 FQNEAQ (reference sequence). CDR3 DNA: TGTGCCAGCAGCTTAGCCCCGGGACATGGCTATGGCTACACCTTC. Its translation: CASSLAPGHGYGYTF. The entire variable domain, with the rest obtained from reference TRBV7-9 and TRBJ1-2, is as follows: DTGVSQNPRHKITKRGQNVTFRCDPISEHNRLYWYRQTLGQGPEFLTYFQNEAQLEKSRLLSDRFSAERPKGSFSTLEIQRTEQGDSAMYLCASSLAPGHGYGYTFGSGTRLTVV.

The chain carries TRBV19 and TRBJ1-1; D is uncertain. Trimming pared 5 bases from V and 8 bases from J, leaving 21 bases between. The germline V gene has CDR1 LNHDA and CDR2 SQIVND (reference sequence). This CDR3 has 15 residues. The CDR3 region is CASSVNGGISPEAFF. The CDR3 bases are TGTGCCAGTAGTGTAAATGGCGGTATCTCCCCCGAAGCTTTCTTT.

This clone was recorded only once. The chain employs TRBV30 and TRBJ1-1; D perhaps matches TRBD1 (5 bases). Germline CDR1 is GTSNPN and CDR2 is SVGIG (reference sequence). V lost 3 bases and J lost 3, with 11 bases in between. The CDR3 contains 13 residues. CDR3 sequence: CAWRHGGDTEAFF. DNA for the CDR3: TGTGCCTGGAGGCACGGGGGGGACACTGAAGCTTTCTTT.

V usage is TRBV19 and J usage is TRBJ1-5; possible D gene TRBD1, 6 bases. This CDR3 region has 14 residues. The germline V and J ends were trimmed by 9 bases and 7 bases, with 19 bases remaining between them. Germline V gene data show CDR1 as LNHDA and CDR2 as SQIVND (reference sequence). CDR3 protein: CASTFWGQGQPQHF. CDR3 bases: TGTGCCAGCACCTTCTGGGGGCAAGGACAGCCCCAGCATTTT.

CDR3 DNA: TGTGCCAGCAGTTATAAGCGTGGCTACGAGCAGTACTTC. Its protein product is CASSYKRGYEQYF. This chain uses TRBV6-5 with TRBJ2-7; D gene uncertain. V dropped 3 bases and J dropped 3 bases, with 9 bases sitting between them. Germline CDR1 is MNHEY and CDR2 is SVGAGI. The CDR3 loop spans 13 amino acids.

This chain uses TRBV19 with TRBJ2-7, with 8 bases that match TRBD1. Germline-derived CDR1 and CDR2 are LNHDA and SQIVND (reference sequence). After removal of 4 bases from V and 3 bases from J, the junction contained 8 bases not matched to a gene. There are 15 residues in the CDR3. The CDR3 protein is CASSTPGTGLYEQYF. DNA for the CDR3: TGTGCCAGTAGTACCCCGGGGACAGGCCTCTACGAGCAGTACTTC.

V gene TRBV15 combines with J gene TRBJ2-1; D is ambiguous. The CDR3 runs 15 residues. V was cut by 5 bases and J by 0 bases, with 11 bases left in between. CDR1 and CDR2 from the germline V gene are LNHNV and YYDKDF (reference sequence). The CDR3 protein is CATSGRTGSYNEQFF. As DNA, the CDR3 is TGTGCCACCAGCGGCAGAACGGGCTCCTACAATGAGCAGTTCTTC.

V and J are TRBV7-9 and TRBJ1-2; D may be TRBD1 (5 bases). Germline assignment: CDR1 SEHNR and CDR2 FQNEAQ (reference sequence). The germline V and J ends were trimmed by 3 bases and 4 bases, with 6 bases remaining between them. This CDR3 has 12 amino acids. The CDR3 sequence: CASSLQGYGYTF. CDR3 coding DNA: TGTGCCAGCAGCTTGCAGGGCTATGGCTACACCTTC.

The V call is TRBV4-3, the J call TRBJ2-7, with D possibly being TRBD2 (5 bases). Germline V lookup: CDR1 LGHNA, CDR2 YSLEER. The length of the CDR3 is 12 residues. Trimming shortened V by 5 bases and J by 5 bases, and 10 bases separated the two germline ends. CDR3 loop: CASSEIGNEQYF. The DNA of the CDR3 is TGCGCCAGCAGCGAGATCGGGAACGAGCAGTACTTC.

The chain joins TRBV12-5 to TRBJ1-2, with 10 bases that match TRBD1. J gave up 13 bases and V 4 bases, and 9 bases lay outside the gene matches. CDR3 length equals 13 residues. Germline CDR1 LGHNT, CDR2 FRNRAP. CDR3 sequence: CASGSGQGGPLTF. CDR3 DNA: TGTGCTAGTGGTTCTGGACAGGGGGGGCCCCTCACCTTC. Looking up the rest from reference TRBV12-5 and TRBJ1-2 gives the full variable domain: DARVTQTPRHKVTEMGQEVTMRCQPILGHNTVFWYRQTMMQGLELLAYFRNRAPLDDSGMPKDRFSAEMPDATLATLKIQPSEPRDSAVYFCASGSGQGGPLTFGSGTRLTVV.

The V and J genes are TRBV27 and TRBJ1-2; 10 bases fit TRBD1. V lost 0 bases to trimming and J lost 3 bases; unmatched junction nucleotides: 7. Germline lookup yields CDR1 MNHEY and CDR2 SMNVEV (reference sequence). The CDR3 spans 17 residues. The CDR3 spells CASSLSGTGAPHYGYTF. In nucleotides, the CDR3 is TGTGCCAGCAGTTTATCCGGGACAGGGGCCCCCCACTATGGCTACACCTTC.

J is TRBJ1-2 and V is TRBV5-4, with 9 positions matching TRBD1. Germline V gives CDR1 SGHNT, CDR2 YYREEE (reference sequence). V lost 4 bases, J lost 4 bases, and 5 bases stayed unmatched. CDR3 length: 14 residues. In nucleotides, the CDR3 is TGTGCCAGCAGCAGTGGACAGGGGATCTATGGCTACACCTTC. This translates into CASSSGQGIYGYTF.

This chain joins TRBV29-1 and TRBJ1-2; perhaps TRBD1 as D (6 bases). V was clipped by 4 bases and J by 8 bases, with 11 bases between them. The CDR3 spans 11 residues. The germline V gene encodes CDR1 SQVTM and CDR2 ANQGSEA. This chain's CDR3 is CSVGGRGGYTF. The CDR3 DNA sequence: TGCAGCGTTGGGGGGCGAGGCGGCTACACCTTC. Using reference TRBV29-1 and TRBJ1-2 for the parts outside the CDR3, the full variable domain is SAVISQKPSRDICQRGTSLTIQCQVDSQVTMMFWYRQQPGQSLTLIATANQGSEATYESGFVIDKFPISRPNLTFSTLTVSNMSPEDSSIYLCSVGGRGGYTFGSGTRLTVV.

The CDR3 coding sequence is TGTGCCAGCAGTTTAATGGCAACGGGTGAAGCTTTCTTT. This sequence encodes CASSLMATGEAFF. The J gene is TRBJ1-1, the V gene TRBV12-3 or TRBV12-4; D uncertain. The CDR3 loop spans 13 amino acids. The V end was cut by 2 bases, the J end by 7 bases, with 11 bases between.

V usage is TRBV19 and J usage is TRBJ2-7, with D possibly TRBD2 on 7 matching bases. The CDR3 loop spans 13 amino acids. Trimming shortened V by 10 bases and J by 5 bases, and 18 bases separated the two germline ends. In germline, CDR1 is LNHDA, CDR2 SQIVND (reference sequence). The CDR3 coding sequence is TGTGCCATTCCCTGGGGGGGGGCGCACGAGCAGTACTTC. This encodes CAIPWGGAHEQYF. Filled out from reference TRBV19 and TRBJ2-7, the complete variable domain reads DGGITQSPKYLFRKEGQNVTLSCEQNLNHDAMYWYRQDPGQGLRLIYYSQIVNDFQKGDIAEGYSVSREKKESFPLTVTSAQKNPTAFYLCAIPWGGAHEQYFGPGTRLTVT.

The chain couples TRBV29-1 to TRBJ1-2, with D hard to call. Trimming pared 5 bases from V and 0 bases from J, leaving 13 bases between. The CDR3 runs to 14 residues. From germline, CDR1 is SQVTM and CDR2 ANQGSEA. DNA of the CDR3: TGCAGCGTTAAATCGGACTCAACTAACTATGGCTACACCTTC. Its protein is CSVKSDSTNYGYTF.

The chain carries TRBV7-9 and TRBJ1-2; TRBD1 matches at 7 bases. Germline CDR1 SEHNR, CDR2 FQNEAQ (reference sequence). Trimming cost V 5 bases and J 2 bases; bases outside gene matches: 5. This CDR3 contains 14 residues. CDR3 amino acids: CASSPKGQNYGYTF. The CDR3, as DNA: TGTGCCAGCAGCCCAAAGGGACAGAACTATGGCTACACCTTC.

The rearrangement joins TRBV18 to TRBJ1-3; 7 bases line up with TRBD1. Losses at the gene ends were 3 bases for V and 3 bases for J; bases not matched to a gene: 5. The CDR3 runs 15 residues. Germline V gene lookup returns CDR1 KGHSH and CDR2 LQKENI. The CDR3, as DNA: TGTGCCAGCTCACCCGACAGGGAAGTTGGAAACACCATATATTTT. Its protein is CASSPDREVGNTIYF. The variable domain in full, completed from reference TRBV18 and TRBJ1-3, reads NAGVMQNPRHLVRRRGQEARLRCSPMKGHSHVYWYRQLPEEGLKFMVYLQKENIIDESGMPKERFSAEFPKEGPSILRIQQVVRGDSAAYFCASSPDREVGNTIYFGEGSWLTVV.

CDR3 region: CASSQGGNYGYTF. CDR3 nucleotide sequence: TGCGCCAGCAGCCAAGGAGGGAACTATGGCTACACCTTC. The gene calls are TRBV4-1 and TRBJ1-2, with no clear D. Germline V CDR1 and CDR2: MGHRA, YSYEKL. The CDR3 is made up of 13 amino acids. V dropped 1 base and J dropped 2 bases, with 5 bases sitting between them.

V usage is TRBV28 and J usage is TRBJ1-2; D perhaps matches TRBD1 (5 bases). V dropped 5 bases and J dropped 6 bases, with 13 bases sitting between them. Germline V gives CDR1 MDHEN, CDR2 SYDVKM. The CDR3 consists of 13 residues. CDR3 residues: CASSPGTFHGYTF. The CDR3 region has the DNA TGTGCCAGCAGTCCAGGGACTTTCCATGGCTACACCTTC.

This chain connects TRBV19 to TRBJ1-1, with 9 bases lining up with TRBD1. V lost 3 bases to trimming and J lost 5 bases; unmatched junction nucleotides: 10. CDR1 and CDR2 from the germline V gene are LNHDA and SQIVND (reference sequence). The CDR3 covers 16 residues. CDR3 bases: TGTGCCAGTAGTATGATGGACAGGGGAATTAGGACTGAAGCTTTCTTT. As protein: CASSMMDRGIRTEAFF.

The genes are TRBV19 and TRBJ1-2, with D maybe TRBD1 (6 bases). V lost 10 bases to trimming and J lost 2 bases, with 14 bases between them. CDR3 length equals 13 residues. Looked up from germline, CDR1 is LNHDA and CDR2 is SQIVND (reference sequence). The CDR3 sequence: CATQNRANYGYTF. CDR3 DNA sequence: TGTGCCACCCAAAACAGGGCCAACTATGGCTACACCTTC. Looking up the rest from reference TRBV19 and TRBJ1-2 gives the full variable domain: DGGITQSPKYLFRKEGQNVTLSCEQNLNHDAMYWYRQDPGQGLRLIYYSQIVNDFQKGDIAEGYSVSREKKESFPLTVTSAQKNPTAFYLCATQNRANYGYTFGSGTRLTVV.

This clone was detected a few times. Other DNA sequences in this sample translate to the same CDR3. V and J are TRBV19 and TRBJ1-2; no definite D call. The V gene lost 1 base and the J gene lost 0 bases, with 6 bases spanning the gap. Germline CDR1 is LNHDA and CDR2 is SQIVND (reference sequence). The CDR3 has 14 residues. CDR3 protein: CASSIGSSNYGYTF. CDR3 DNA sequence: TGTGCCAGTAGTATAGGCAGTTCTAACTATGGCTACACCTTC.

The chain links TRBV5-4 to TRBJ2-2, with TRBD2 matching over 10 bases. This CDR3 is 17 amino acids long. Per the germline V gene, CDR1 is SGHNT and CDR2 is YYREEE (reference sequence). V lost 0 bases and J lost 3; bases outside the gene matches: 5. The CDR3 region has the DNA TGTGCCAGCAGCTTGGAGAGCGGGGGGGGCGACACCGGGGAGCTGTTTTTT. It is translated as CASSLESGGGDTGELFF.

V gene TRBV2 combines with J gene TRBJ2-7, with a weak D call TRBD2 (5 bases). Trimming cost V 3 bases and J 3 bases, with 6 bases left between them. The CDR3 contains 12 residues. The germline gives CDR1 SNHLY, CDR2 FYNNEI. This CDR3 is CASSEEDYEQYF. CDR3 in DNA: TGTGCCAGCAGTGAGGAGGACTACGAGCAGTACTTC.

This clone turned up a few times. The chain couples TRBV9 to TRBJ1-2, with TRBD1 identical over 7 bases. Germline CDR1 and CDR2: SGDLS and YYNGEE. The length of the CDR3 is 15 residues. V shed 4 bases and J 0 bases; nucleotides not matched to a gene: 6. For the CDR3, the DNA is TGTGCCAGCAGCCCTTGGACAGGAGCTAACTATGGCTACACCTTC. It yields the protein CASSPWTGANYGYTF.

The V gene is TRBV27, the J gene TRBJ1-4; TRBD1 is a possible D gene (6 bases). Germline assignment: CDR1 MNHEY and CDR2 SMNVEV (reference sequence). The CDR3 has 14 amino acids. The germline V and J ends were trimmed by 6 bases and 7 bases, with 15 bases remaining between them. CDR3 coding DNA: TGTGCCAGCAGAAGCATAGGGGGAATTGAAAAACTGTTTTTT. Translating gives CASRSIGGIEKLFF.

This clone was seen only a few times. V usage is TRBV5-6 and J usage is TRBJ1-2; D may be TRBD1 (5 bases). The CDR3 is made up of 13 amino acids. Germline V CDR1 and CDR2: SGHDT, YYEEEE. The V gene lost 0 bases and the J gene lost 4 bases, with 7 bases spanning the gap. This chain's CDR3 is CASSLDRSYGYTF. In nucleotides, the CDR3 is TGTGCCAGCAGCTTGGACAGGTCCTATGGCTACACCTTC. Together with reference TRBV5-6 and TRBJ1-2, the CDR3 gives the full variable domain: DAGVTQSPTHLIKTRGQQVTLRCSPKSGHDTVSWYQQALGQGPQFIFQYYEEEERQRGNFPDRFSGHQFPNYSSELNVNALLLGDSALYLCASSLDRSYGYTFGSGTRLTVV.

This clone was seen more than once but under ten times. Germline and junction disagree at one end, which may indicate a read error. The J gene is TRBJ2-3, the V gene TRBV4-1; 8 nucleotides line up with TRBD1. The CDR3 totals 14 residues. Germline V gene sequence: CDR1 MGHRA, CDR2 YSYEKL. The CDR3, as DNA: TGCGCCAGCAGCCAAGAACCTCAGGGGGCGATCGGGGATTTT. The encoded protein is CASSQEPQGAIGDF.

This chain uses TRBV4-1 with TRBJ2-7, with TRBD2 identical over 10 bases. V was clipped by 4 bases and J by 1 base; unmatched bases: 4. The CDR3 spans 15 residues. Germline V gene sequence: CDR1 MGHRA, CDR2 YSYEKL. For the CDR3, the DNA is TGCGCCAGCAGCCGGGGACTAGCGTCTTCCTACGAGCAGTACTTC. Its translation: CASSRGLASSYEQYF.